One sample yielded the 25 T cell receptor beta chains listed below, sequenced in a study of cytomegalovirus exposure and HLA in healthy donors. Using immunoSEQ multiplex PCR, the repertoire was profiled, and TCRdb retains in-frame clones only, with some absent. The sample lists about 78,000 clones; 90% to 96% were seen once. Sequencing was performed on PBMCs. These receptors were obtained from a man aged 18-30 years in good health and CMV-seropositive.

The chain uses TRBV11-2 and TRBJ2-5, with 11 bases identical to TRBD2. Unmatched junction bases numbered 4, after V lost 5 bases and J lost 2 bases. The length of the CDR3 is 15 residues. The germline V gene encodes CDR1 SGHAT and CDR2 FQNNGV. DNA for the CDR3: TGTGCCAGCAGCCCTAGACTAGCGGGGCAAGAGACCCAGTACTTC. Translating it yields CASSPRLAGQETQYF.

The chain has TRBV5-6 and TRBJ2-1; tentative D call: TRBD2 (6 bases). With 1 base removed from V and 8 bases from J, the gap between germline ends came to 16 bases. The CDR3 has 15 residues. Looked up from germline, CDR1 is SGHDT and CDR2 is YYEEEE. The CDR3 DNA follows: TGTGCCAGCAGCTTGTTGTACGGAGGGTTGGATGAGCAGTTCTTC. Translation: CASSLLYGGLDEQFF.

The rearrangement uses TRBV29-1 and TRBJ2-2; the D gene is possibly TRBD2 (7 bases). This CDR3 region has 14 residues. Germline assignment: CDR1 SQVTM and CDR2 ANQGSEA. Trimming left V 3 bases short and J 4 bases short, with 12 bases between. CDR3 nucleotide sequence: TGCAGCGTTGAGAAGGGGGGGAGCACCGGGGAGCTGTTTTTT. Protein: CSVEKGGSTGELFF.

The chain recombines TRBV7-3 with TRBJ1-1; D gene ambiguous. The CDR3 has 15 residues. Germline V CDR1 and CDR2: SGHTA, FQGTGA. Trimming removed 0 bases from V and 6 bases from J, with 14 bases in between. CDR3 bases: TGTGCCAGCAGCTTAACGGCATCGCGGGAGCCTGAAGCTTTCTTT. It yields the protein CASSLTASREPEAFF.

The chain employs TRBV5-1 and TRBJ2-1; a weak D match, TRBD2 (6 bases). There are 15 residues in the CDR3. Germline V CDR1 and CDR2: SGHRS, YFSETQ. V gave up 0 bases and J gave up 9 bases, with 16 bases separating them. The CDR3 DNA follows: TGCGCCAGCAGCTTGGAGACTAGAATGGCGCCTGAGCAGTTCTTC. Its protein product is CASSLETRMAPEQFF.

This clone came up once. The chain has TRBV25-1 and TRBJ2-1; 8 positions agree with TRBD1. The CDR3 is 16 amino acids. V trimming: 1 base; J trimming: 4 bases; junction bases outside the gene matches: 6. CDR1 and CDR2 from the germline V gene are MGHDK and SYGVNS. CDR3 coding DNA: TGTGCCAGCAGTGAATCAGGGACAGGAGTATACAATGAGCAGTTCTTC. Residues: CASSESGTGVYNEQFF. Filled out from reference TRBV25-1 and TRBJ2-1, the complete variable domain reads EADIYQTPRYLVIGTGKKITLECSQTMGHDKMYWYQQDPGMELHLIHYSYGVNSTEKGDLSSESTVSRIRTEHFPLTLESARPSHTSQYLCASSESGTGVYNEQFFGPGTRLTVL.

This clone was found once. CDR3 sequence (DNA): TGTGCTAGTGGTTTGGTACTACTCCCTAGCGGGAGGGCCAATGAGCAGTTCTTC. It is translated as CASGLVLLPSGRANEQFF. The V gene is TRBV12-5, the J gene TRBJ2-1; 12 nucleotides line up with TRBD2. Trimming took 0 bases from V and 6 from J; bases not matched to a gene: 9. CDR3 length equals 18 residues. Germline lookup yields CDR1 LGHNT and CDR2 FRNRAP.

This chain joins TRBV30 and TRBJ2-1, with D maybe TRBD2 (5 bases). CDR1 is GTSNPN, CDR2 SVGIG, per germline (reference sequence). The CDR3 extends over 12 amino acids. V lost 4 bases and J 4 bases, leaving 8 bases between the germline ends. The CDR3 here is CAWKRAYNEQFF. The CDR3 nucleotides are TGTGCCTGGAAGAGGGCATACAATGAGCAGTTCTTC.

This chain uses TRBV7-9 with TRBJ2-7; perhaps TRBD2 as D (6 bases). Trimming removed 2 bases at V and 1 base at J, with 9 bases between. Germline CDR1 is SEHNR and CDR2 is FQNEAQ (reference sequence). The CDR3 has 14 residues. This CDR3 reads CASSLNRESYEQYF. The CDR3 DNA follows: TGTGCCAGCAGCTTAAACCGGGAGTCCTACGAGCAGTACTTC.

The V gene is TRBV6-5, the J gene TRBJ2-7; 7 positions agree with TRBD2. The V gene end was trimmed by 7 bases and the J gene end by 7 bases; junction bases not matched to a gene: 7. Per germline, CDR1 MNHEY and CDR2 SVGAGI. This CDR3 region has 12 residues. The CDR3 DNA is TGTGCCAGCACGGTCGGGGGAGGGGAGCAGTACTTC. Protein product: CASTVGGGEQYF.

The chain has TRBV14 and TRBJ2-7; the match to TRBD1 covers 8 bases. The CDR3 covers 15 residues. CDR1 and CDR2 (germline): SGHDN, FVKESK. V shed 4 bases and J 7 bases; nucleotides not matched to a gene: 12. DNA of the CDR3: TGTGCCAGCAGCCGAAGGGACAGGTACTACGAGGAGCAGTACTTC. It codes for CASSRRDRYYEEQYF.

The chain employs TRBV7-9 and TRBJ1-5; unclear D gene. CDR1 and CDR2 (germline): SEHNR, FQNEAQ (reference sequence). The CDR3 consists of 19 residues. The V and J ends lost 1 base and 0 bases respectively, with 19 bases between them. The CDR3 DNA is TGTGCCAGCAGCTTAGTGCGAGGGATGGGTCGGTATAGCAATCAGCCCCAGCATTTT. It is translated as CASSLVRGMGRYSNQPQHF.

The gene calls are TRBV18 and TRBJ1-2; D gene uncertain. Trimming removed 4 bases at V and 4 bases at J, with 10 bases between. CDR3 length: 13 amino acids. Germline CDR1 is KGHSH and CDR2 is LQKENI. CDR3 in DNA: TGTGCCAGCTCACGATCTGACACCTATGGCTACACCTTC. Residues: CASSRSDTYGYTF.

This chain connects TRBV19 to TRBJ1-2, with D tentatively TRBD1 (6 bases). Trimming removed 10 bases from V and 0 bases from J, with 15 bases in between. CDR1 is LNHDA, CDR2 SQIVND, per germline (reference sequence). The CDR3 contains 14 residues. The CDR3 loop is CATTRTASNYGYTF. The CDR3 DNA reads TGTGCCACTACCCGGACAGCCTCTAACTATGGCTACACCTTC.

The rearrangement links TRBV27 to TRBJ1-5; no firm D call. The V gene lost 2 bases and the J gene lost 6 bases, with 8 bases spanning the gap. The V gene's germline CDR1 is MNHEY and CDR2 SMNVEV (reference sequence). The CDR3 runs 13 residues. The CDR3: CASSLGRGQPQHF. In DNA, the CDR3 is TGTGCCAGCAGTTTAGGGCGGGGTCAGCCCCAGCATTTT.

V gene TRBV29-1 combines with J gene TRBJ1-5; D is ambiguous. Trimming removed 4 bases from V and 2 bases from J, with 9 bases in between. Per germline, CDR1 SQVTM and CDR2 ANQGSEA. The CDR3 contains 13 residues. The CDR3 spells CSVAGNRNQPQHF. As DNA, the CDR3 is TGCAGCGTTGCCGGGAATCGCAATCAGCCCCAGCATTTT.

The rearrangement links TRBV5-1 to TRBJ2-1; possible D gene TRBD2, 6 bases. CDR3 length equals 15 residues. Deletions cut 3 bases from V and 1 base from J, with 11 bases between. From germline, CDR1 is SGHRS and CDR2 YFSETQ. CDR3 protein: CASSSGGFSYNEQFF. The CDR3 region has the DNA TGCGCCAGCAGCTCCGGGGGTTTTTCCTACAATGAGCAGTTCTTC.

The rearrangement links TRBV9 to TRBJ2-7; 11 bases map to TRBD2. Germline CDR1 is SGDLS and CDR2 is YYNGEE. The CDR3 spans 14 residues. Unmatched junction bases numbered 4, after V lost 4 bases and J lost 4 bases. The CDR3 loop reads CASSTGTSGYEQYF. The CDR3 DNA follows: TGTGCCAGCAGCACCGGGACTAGCGGATACGAGCAGTACTTC.

V and J are TRBV7-6 and TRBJ2-5; no definite D call. The germline V and J ends were trimmed by 6 bases and 0 bases, with 20 bases remaining between them. The germline V gene has CDR1 SGHVS and CDR2 FNYEAQ. The CDR3 totals 17 residues. CDR3 DNA sequence: TGTGCCAGCAGTCGGAGACGGCAAACAACGTACCAAGAGACCCAGTACTTC. Residues: CASSRRRQTTYQETQYF.

In its sample, this clone was seen once. The chain is built from TRBV5-1 and TRBJ2-7; 10 bases agree with TRBD2. After removal of 0 bases from V and 5 bases from J, the junction contained 5 bases not matched to a gene. Germline V gives CDR1 SGHRS, CDR2 YFSETQ. This CDR3 is 15 amino acids long. For the CDR3, the DNA is TGCGCCAGCAGCTTGGGTTTGGGGACTAGCGACGAGCAGTACTTC. This translates into CASSLGLGTSDEQYF.

Comment on this clone: With a much larger clone just one base away, this may be a read error. The V gene is TRBV6-1, the J gene TRBJ2-3, with 9 bases aligning to TRBD1. V lost 1 base and J lost 4; bases outside the gene matches: 0. The CDR3 extends over 14 amino acids. Germline V gene lookup returns CDR1 MNHNS and CDR2 SASEGT. The CDR3 loop reads CASSEGQGADTQYF. Written as DNA, the CDR3 is TGTGCCAGCAGTGAAGGACAGGGGGCAGATACGCAGTATTTT.

This sequence joins TRBV29-1 and TRBJ1-1; tentative D call: TRBD1 (5 bases). Trimming removed 4 bases at V and 7 bases at J, with 19 bases between. This CDR3 has 14 amino acids. Germline loops: CDR1 SQVTM, CDR2 ANQGSEA. In DNA form, the CDR3 reads TGCAGCGTTGTTATGGACCCCGCGGGGGGTGAAGCTTTCTTT. This translates into CSVVMDPAGGEAFF.

The chain has TRBV7-2 and TRBJ2-2; a possible D gene is TRBD2 (5 bases). Trimming left V 8 bases short and J 1 base short, with 8 bases between. The length of the CDR3 is 13 residues. Germline CDR1 reads SGHTA; CDR2 reads FQGNSA. In DNA form, the CDR3 reads TGTGCCAGCGAACGGGAGAACACCGGGGAGCTGTTTTTT. Protein product: CASERENTGELFF.

J is TRBJ2-1 and V is TRBV27; 11 bases line up with TRBD2. After removal of 5 bases from V and 6 bases from J, the junction contained 9 bases not matched to a gene. Germline V gene sequence: CDR1 MNHEY, CDR2 SMNVEV (reference sequence). This CDR3 is built from 16 residues. CDR3 in DNA: TGTGCCAGCAGTAGGGTAGCGGGAGGGCCGCGCAATGAGCAGTTCTTC. Translated: CASSRVAGGPRNEQFF.

The chain is built from TRBV6-1 and TRBJ2-5; D might be TRBD1 (5 bases). V lost 0 bases, J lost 4 bases, and 12 bases lay in between. Germline values: CDR1 MNHNS, CDR2 SASEGT. The CDR3 consists of 15 residues. The CDR3, as DNA: TGTGCCAGCAGTGAAGCCGGCAGGGTGGGAGAGACCCAGTACTTC. Translating it yields CASSEAGRVGETQYF.